The source of this T cell receptor (beta chain) is a study of blood T cell repertoires in COVID-19. Study overall: The study drew acute and convalescent COVID-19 samples from the United States, Italy and Spain. Nucleic acid was either cDNA or gDNA, and it came from T cells, B-cell-depleted T cells, or PBMCs.

Germline CDR1 is SGHTA and CDR2 is FQGNSA. V dropped 0 bases and J dropped 0; count of bases not matched to a gene: 0. This CDR3 spans 17 amino acids. Original analysis: Using reference gene primer amplification, nucleated cell counts were estimated. The repertoire was sequenced with immunoSEQ multiplex PCR; TCRdb's copy has only in-frame clones and lacks some. The V and J calls and clone size were taken over from that table, and D and trimming were inferred from the DNA. Seen here are some 200,000 clones, 85% to 90% observed once, and the top ten hold just under 0.9%. The chain has TRBV7-2 and TRBJ2-6, with 9 bases that match TRBD2. The sample taken for sequencing was peripheral blood. The TCR was taken from a woman between 18 and 29 years old who had recovered from COVID-19. The CDR3 DNA reads as TGTGCCAGCAGCTTAGCGCGGGGGGGCTCTGGGGCCAACGTCCTGACTTTC. Protein sequence: CASSLARGGSGANVLTF.